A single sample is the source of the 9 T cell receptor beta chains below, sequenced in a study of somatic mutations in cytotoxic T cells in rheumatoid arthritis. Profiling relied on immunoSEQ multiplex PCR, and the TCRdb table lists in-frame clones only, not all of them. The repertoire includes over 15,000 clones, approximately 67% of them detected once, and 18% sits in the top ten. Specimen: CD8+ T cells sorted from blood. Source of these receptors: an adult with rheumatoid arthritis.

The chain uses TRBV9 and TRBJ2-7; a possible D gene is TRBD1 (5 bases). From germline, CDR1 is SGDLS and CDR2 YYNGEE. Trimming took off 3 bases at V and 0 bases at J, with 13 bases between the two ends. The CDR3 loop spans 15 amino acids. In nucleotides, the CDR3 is TGTGCCAGCAGCGCAACTCCAGGGTTCTCCTACGAGCAGTACTTC. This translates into CASSATPGFSYEQYF. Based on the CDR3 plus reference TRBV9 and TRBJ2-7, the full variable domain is DSGVTQTPKHLITATGQRVTLRCSPRSGDLSVYWYQQSLDQGLQFLIQYYNGEERAKGNILERFSAQQFPDLHSELNLSSLELGDSALYFCASSATPGFSYEQYFGPGTRLTVT.

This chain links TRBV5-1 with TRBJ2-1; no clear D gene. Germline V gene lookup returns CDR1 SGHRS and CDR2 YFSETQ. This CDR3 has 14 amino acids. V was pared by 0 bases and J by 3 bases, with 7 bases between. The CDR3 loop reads CASSLVDNYNEQFF. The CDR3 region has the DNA TGCGCCAGCAGCTTGGTAGACAACTACAATGAGCAGTTCTTC.

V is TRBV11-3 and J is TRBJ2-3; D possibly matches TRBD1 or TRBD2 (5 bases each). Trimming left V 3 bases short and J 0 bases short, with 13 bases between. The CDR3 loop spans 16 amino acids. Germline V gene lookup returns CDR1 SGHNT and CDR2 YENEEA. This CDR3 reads CASSFRDGASTDTQYF. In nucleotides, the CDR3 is TGTGCCAGCAGCTTCCGGGACGGGGCTAGCACAGATACGCAGTATTTT.

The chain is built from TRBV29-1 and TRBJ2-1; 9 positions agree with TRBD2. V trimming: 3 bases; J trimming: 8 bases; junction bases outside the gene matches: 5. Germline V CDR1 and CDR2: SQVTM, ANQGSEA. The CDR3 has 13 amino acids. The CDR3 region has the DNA TGCAGCGTTGAGGCGGGGGGGCCCTATGAGCAGTTCTTC. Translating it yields CSVEAGGPYEQFF.

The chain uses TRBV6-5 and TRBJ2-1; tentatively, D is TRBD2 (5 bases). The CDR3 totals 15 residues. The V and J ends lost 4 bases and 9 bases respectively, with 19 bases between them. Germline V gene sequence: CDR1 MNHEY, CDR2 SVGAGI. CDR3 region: CASSLDSSSVIEQFF. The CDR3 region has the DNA TGTGCCAGCAGTTTGGACTCAAGTTCCGTAATTGAGCAGTTCTTC.

As DNA, the CDR3 is TGCGCCAGCAGCCCAGACTACGGGGAGCTGTTTTTT. Translating gives CASSPDYGELFF. The genes are TRBV4-3 and TRBJ2-2, with a tentative D call TRBD2 (5 bases). The ends were cut back, 4 bases at V and 7 bases at J, with 7 bases in the middle. Germline-derived CDR1 and CDR2 are LGHNA and YSLEER. This CDR3 is 12 amino acids long.

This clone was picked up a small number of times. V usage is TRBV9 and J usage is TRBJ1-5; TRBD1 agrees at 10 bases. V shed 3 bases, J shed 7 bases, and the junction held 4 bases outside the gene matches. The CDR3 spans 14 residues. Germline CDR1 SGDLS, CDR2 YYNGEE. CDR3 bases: TGTGCCAGCAGCGCCGGGACAGGGGTACAGCCCCAGCATTTT. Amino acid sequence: CASSAGTGVQPQHF.

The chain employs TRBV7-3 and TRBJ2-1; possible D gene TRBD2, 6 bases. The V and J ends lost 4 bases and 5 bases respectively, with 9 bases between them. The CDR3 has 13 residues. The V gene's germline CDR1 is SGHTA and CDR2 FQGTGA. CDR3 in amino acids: CASSYGGDNEQFF. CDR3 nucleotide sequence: TGTGCCAGCAGCTACGGGGGTGACAATGAGCAGTTCTTC.

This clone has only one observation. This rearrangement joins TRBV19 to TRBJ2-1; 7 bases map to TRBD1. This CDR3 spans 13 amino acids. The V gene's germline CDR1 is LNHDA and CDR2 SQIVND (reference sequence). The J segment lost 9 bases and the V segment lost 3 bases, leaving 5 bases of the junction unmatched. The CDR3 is CASSILGTVEQFF. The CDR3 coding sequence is TGTGCCAGTAGTATTCTAGGGACAGTTGAGCAGTTCTTC. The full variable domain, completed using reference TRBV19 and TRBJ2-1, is DGGITQSPKYLFRKEGQNVTLSCEQNLNHDAMYWYRQDPGQGLRLIYYSQIVNDFQKGDIAEGYSVSREKKESFPLTVTSAQKNPTAFYLCASSILGTVEQFFGPGTRLTVL.